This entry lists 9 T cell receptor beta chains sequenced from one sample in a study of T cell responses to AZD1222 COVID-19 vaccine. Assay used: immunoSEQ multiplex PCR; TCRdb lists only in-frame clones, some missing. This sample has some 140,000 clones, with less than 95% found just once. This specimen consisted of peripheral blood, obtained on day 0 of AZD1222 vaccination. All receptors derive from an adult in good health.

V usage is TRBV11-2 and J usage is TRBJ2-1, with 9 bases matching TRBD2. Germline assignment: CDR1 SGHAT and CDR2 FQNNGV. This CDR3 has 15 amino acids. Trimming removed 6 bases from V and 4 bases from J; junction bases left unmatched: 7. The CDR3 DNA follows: TGTGCCAGCAGACCCCTAGCGGGGCGATACAATGAGCAGTTCTTC. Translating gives CASRPLAGRYNEQFF.

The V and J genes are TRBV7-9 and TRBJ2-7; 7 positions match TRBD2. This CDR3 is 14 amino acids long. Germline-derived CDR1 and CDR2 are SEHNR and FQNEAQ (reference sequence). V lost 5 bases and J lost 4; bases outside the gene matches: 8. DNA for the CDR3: TGTGCCAGCAGCCACAGCGGGGCTAGATACGAGCAGTACTTC. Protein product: CASSHSGARYEQYF.

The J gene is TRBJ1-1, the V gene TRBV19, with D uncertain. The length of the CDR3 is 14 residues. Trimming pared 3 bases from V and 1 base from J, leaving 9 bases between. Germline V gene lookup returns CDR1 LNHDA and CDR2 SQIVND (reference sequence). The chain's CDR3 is CASSISRGNTEAFF. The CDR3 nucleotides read TGTGCCAGTAGTATTAGCCGGGGGAACACTGAAGCTTTCTTT.

CDR3 nucleotide sequence: TGTGCCAGCAGTCCTAGCGGGAGGCCGAACACCGGGGAGCTGTTTTTT. It translates to CASSPSGRPNTGELFF. The V call is TRBV5-4, the J call TRBJ2-2; TRBD2 matches at 11 bases. Germline CDR1 SGHNT, CDR2 YYREEE (reference sequence). The V segment lost 5 bases and the J segment 0 bases; nucleotides outside the gene matches: 3. The CDR3 length is 16 residues.

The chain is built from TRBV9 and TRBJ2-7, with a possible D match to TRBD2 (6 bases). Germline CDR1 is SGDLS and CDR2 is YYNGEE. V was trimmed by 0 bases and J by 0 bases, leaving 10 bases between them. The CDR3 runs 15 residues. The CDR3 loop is CASSVGGLPSYEQYF. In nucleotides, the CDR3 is TGTGCCAGCAGCGTAGGGGGACTGCCCTCCTACGAGCAGTACTTC.

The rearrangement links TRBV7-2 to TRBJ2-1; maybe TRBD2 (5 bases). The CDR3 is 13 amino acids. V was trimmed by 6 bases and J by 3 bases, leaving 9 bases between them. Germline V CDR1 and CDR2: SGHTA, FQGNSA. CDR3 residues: CASSRRSYNEQFF. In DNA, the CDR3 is TGTGCCAGCAGTCGGAGGAGCTACAATGAGCAGTTCTTC.

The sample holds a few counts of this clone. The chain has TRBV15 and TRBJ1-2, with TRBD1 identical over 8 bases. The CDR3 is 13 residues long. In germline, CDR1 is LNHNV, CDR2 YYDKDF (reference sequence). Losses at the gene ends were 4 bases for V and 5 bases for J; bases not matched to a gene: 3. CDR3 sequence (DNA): TGTGCCACCAGCATGGGACAGGCTTATGGCTACACCTTC. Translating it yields CATSMGQAYGYTF. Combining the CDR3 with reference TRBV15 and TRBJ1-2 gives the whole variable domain DAMVIQNPRYQVTQFGKPVTLSCSQTLNHNVMYWYQQKSSQAPKLLFHYYDKDFNNEADTPDNFQSRRPNTSFCFLDIRSPGLGDTAMYLCATSMGQAYGYTFGSGTRLTVV.

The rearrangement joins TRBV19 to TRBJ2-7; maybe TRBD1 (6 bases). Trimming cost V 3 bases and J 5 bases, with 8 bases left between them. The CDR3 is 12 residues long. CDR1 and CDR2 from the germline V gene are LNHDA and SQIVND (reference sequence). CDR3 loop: CASSIGGNEQYF. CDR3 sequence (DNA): TGTGCCAGTAGTATTGGGGGCAACGAGCAGTACTTC.

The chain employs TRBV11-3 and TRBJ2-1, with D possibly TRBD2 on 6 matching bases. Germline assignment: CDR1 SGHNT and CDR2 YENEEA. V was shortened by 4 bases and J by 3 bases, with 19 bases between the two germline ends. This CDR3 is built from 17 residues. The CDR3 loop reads CASSYPAGGTGYNEQFF. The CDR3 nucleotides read TGTGCCAGCAGCTACCCCGCGGGCGGGACCGGCTACAATGAGCAGTTCTTC.